This T cell receptor (beta chain) was recorded in a study of vaccination effects on CD4 cells after COVID-19. CDR1 and CDR2 from the germline V gene are LNHNV and YYDKDF (reference sequence). Trimming took off 4 bases at V and 10 bases at J, with 16 bases between the two ends. The CDR3 is 13 amino acids. Findings and caveats of the study: Pronounced clonal contraction occurred in clones induced by infection and by vaccine late after vaccination.

Points on this clone: Its matching antigen is unknown.

Once cultured for under 11 days, the cells underwent separation to obtain CD4+ T cells. Vaccinees lacked prior SARS-CoV-2 infection and tested negative for nucleocapsid antibodies. TCRdb's table, derived via immunoSEQ multiplex PCR, lists solely in-frame clones and lacks some. The sample shows about 58,000 clones, about 80% of them seen only once. The chain is built from TRBV15 and TRBJ1-1, with D tentatively TRBD1 (5 bases). Sequenced material: CD4+ T cells from PBMCs cultured without peptide, taken before COVID-19 vaccination. The clonotype originates from a human donor who received a COVID-19 vaccine. The CDR3 nucleotides are TGTGCCACCAGCATCCCCCTAGGGGCCACAGCTTTCTTT. Translated, it gives CATSIPLGATAFF.